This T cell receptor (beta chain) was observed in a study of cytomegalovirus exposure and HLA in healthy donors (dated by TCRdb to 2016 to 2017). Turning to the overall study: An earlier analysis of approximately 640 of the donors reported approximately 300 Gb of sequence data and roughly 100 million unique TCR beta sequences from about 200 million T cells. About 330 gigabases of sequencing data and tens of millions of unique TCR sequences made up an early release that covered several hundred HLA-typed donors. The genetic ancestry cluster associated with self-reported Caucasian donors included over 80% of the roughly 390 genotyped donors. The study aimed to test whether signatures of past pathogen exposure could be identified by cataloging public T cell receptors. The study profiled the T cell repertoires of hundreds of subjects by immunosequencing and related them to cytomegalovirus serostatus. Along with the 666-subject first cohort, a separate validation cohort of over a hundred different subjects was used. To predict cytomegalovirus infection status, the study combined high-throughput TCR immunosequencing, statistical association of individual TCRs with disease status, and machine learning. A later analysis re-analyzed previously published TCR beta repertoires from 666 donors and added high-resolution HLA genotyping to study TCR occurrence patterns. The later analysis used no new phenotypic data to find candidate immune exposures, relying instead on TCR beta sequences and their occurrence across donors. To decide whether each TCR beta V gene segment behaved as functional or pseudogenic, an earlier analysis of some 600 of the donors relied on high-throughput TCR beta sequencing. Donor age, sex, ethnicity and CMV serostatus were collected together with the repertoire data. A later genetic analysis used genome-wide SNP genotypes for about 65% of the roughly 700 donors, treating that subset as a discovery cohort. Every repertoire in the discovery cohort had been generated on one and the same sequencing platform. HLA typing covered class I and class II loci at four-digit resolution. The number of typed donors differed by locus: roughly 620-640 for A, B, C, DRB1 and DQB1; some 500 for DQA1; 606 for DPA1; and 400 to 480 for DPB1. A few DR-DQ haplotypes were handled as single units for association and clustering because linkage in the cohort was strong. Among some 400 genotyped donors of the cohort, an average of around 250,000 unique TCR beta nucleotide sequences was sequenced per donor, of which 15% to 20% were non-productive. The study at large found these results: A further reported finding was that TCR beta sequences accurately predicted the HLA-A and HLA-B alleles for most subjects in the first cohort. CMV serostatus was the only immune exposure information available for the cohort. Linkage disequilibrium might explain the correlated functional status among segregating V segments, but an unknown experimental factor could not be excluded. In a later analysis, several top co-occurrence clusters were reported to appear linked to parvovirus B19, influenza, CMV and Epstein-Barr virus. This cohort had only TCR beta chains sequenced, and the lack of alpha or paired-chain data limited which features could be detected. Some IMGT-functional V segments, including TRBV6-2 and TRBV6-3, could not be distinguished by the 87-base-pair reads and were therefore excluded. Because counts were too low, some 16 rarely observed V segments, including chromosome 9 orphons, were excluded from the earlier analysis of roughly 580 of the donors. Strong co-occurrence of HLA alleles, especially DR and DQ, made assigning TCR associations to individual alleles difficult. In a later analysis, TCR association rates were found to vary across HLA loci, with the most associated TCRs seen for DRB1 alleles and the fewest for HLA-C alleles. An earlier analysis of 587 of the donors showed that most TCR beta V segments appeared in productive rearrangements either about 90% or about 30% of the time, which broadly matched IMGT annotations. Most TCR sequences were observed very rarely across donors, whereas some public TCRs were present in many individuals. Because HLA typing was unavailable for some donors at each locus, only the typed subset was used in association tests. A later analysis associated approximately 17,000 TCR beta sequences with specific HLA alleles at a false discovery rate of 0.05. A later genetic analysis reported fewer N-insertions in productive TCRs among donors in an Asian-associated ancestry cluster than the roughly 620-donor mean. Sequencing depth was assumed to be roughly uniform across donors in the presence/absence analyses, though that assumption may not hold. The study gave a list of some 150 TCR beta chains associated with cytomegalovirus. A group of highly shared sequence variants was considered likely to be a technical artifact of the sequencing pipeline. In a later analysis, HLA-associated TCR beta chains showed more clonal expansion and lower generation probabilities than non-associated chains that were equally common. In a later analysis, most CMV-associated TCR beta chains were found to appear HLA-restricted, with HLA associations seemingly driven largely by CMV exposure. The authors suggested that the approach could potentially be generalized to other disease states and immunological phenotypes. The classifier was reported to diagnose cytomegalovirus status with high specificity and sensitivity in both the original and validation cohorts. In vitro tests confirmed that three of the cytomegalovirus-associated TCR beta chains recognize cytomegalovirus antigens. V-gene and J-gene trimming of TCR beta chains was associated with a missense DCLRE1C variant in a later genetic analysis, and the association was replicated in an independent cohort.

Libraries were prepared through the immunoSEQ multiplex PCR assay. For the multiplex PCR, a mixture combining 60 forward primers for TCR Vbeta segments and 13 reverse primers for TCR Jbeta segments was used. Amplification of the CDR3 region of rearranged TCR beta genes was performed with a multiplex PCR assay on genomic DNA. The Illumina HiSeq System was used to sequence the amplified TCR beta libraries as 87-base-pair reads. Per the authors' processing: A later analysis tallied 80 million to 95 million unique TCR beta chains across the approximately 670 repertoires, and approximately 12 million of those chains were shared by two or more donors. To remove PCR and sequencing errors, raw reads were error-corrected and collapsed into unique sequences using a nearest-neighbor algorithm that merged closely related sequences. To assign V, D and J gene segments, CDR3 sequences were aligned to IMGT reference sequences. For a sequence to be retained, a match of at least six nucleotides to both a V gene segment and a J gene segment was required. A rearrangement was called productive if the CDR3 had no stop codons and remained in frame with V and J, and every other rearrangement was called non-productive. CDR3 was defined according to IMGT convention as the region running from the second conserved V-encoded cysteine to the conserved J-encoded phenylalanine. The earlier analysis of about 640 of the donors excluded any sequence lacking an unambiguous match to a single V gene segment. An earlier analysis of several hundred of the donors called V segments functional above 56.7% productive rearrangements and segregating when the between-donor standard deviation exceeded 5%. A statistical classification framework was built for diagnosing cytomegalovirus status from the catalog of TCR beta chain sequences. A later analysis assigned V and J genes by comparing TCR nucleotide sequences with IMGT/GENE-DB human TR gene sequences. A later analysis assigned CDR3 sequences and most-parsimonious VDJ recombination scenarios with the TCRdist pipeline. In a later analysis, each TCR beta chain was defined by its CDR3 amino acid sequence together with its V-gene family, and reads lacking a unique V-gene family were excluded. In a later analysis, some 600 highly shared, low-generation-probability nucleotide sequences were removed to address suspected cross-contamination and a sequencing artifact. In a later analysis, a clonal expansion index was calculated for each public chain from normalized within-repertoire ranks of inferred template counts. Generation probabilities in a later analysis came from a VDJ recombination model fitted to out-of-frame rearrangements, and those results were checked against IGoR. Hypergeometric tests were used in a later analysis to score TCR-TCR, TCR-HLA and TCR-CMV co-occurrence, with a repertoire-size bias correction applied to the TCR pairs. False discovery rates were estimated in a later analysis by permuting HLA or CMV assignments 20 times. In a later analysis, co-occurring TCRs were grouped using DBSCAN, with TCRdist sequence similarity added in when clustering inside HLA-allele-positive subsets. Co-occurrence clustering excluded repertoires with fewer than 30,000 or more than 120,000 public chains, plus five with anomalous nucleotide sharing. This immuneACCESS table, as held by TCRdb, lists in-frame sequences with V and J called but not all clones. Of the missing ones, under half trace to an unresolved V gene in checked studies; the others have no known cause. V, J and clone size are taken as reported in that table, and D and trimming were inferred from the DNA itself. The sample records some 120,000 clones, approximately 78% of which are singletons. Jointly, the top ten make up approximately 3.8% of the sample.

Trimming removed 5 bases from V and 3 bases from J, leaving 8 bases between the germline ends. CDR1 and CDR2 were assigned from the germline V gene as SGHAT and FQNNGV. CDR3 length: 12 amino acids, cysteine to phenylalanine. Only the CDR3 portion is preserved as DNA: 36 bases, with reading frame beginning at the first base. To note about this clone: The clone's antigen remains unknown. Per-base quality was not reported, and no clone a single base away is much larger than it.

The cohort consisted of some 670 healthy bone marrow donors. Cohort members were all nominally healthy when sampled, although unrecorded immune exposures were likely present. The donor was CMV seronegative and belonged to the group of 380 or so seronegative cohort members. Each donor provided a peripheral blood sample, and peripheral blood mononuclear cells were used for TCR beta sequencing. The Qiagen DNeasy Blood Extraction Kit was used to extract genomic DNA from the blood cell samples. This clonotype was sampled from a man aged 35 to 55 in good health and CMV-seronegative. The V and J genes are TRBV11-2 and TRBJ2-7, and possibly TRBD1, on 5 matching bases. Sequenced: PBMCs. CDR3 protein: CASSKQDYEQYF. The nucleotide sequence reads TGTGCCAGCAGCAAACAGGACTACGAGCAGTACTTC.